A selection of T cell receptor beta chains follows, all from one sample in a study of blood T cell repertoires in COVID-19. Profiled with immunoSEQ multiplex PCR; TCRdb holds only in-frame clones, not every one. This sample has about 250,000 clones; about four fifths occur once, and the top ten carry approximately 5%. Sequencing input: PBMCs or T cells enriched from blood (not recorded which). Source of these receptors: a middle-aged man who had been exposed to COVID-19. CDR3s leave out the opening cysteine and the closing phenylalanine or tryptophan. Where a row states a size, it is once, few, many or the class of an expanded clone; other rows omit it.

ASRMTGNDGYT	TRBV6-5	-
ASSDIAGRFEQF	TRBV7-9	-
ASSLVRGGLAGEREQY	TRBV27	-
ASSASGTGFYEQY	TRBV9	-
ASSNLRGDGYT	TRBV6-5	-
ASSKARGPMNTEAF	TRBV21-1	once
ASSLAREPQH	TRBV19	-
AIRHARDRNTEAF	TRBV10-3	-
ASRQTGEARQPQH	TRBV7-8	-
ASRKTGAPEKLF	TRBV2	once
ASSSGDTDTQY	TRBV19	-
ASHGTSGYTGELF	TRBV5-1	few
ASSFRGSAF	TRBV5-1	-
ASTAAELPEKLF	TRBV19	-
ASSFEATTGELF	TRBV11-1	-
ASSQDYIYGYT	TRBV3-1/TRBV3-2	few
AWSLGGGSGYT	TRBV30	few
ASTWSPGVEKLF	TRBV6-5	-
ASSQREADTGELF	TRBV25-1	-
ASSQGQGQGEQF	TRBV9	-
ATSDPNTETQY	TRBV24-1	-
ASSLQGSDHGYT	TRBV7-2	few
ASSGQGGSIAGELF	TRBV28	-
ASSLSAGGDTQY	TRBV5-1	-
AIGSGRAVSTDTQY	TRBV10-3	-
ASSLAREQF	TRBV12-3/TRBV12-4	-
SVGTGLTDTQY	TRBV29-1	-
TSSQGLAGVTDTQY	TRBV1	-
ASSYLGAEAF	TRBV6-5	once
ASTPQGVDTEAF	TRBV6-5	-
ASSQGATGINYGYT	TRBV3-1/TRBV3-2	-
ASSSDSEAF	TRBV5-1	-
AMTPGQGTLAYGYT	TRBV10-3	-
ASSFLTGEETQY	TRBV5-1	-
ASRLDSYTEAF	TRBV5-4	few
SVGGTSGILGNNEQF	TRBV29-1	-
ASSQTPQGGPNEQY	TRBV5-1	once
AGAGYTPYEQY	TRBV30	many
ASLGTRGANVLT	TRBV2	few
ASSPDSPSGANVLT	TRBV5-4	-
ASKSAGVNTEAF	TRBV7-9	-
AISGEGGNTEAF	TRBV10-3	-
ASSIRTEYNQPQH	TRBV19	-
ASSTRTSSPLDIQY	TRBV19	-
ASSTIQTSGGYNEQF	TRBV28	few
AWRKPGNTIY	TRBV30	-
ASSSTSGAGETQY	TRBV19	-
ASSKQGRNTSNTGELF	TRBV21-1	many
ASRGSGTSYEQY	TRBV6-5	-
ASSIIRAGIVETQY	TRBV19	-
ASRKQGFAEAF	TRBV6-5	-
ASRGAGGPSLETQY	TRBV2	-
ATSGGAYEQY	TRBV10-2	-
ASSVGTGINYGYT	TRBV9	-
SVESGSDTQY	TRBV29-1	-
ASSQTPLLAGDNYGYT	TRBV23-1	-
ASSIPQKGLYEQY	TRBV19	-